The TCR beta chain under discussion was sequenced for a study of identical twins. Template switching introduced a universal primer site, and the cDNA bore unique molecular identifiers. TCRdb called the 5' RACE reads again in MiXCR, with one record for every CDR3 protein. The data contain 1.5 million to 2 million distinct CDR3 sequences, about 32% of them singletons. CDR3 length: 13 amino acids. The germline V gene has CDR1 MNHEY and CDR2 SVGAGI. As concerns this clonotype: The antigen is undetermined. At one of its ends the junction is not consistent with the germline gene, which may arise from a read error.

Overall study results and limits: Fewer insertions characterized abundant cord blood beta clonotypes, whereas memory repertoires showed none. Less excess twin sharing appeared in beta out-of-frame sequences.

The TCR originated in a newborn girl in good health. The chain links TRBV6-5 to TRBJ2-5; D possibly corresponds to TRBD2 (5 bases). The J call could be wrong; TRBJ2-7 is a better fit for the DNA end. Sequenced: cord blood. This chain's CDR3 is CASGESTSCEQYF. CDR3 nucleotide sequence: TGTGCCAGCGGGGAGTCGACCTCCTGCGAGCAGTACTTC.